What follows are 23 T cell receptor beta chains derived from one specimen sequenced in a study of CD8 T cells in Susac syndrome. About 0.45 to 1 ug RNA was reverse transcribed with random hexamers. TCRdb passed the immunoSEQ multiplex PCR reads through MiXCR, listing each CDR3 protein once. In the table there are fewer than 100,000 distinct CDR3 sequences, 91% of which are singletons. The sample taken for sequencing was CD8+ T cells from PBMCs. These receptors were obtained from a human donor with multiple sclerosis.

This clonotype was observed once. DNA of the CDR3: TGTGCCAGCAGCGAAGGGGACAGGGGCTACACTGAAGCTTTCTTT. This codes for CASSEGDRGYTEAFF. The chain has TRBV16 and TRBJ1-1; 10 nucleotides agree with TRBD1. Trimming removed 5 bases from V and 3 bases from J; junction bases left unmatched: 6. The CDR3 loop spans 15 amino acids. The germline CDR1 and CDR2 sequences are KGHSY and FQNENV.

This chain links TRBV6-5 with TRBJ2-4, with D perhaps given as TRBD1 or TRBD2 (5 bases each). CDR1 and CDR2 (germline): MNHEY, SVGAGI. Trimming pared 2 bases from V and 0 bases from J, leaving 14 bases between. This CDR3 comprises 17 residues. The CDR3 loop reads CASSYQGTGLAKNIQYF. The CDR3, as DNA: TGTGCCAGCAGTTACCAAGGGACCGGTCTAGCCAAAAACATTCAGTACTTC.

This chain joins TRBV11-2 and TRBJ2-5; D call uncertain. The CDR3 is 16 residues long. CDR1 is SGHAT and CDR2 is FQNNGV in the germline V gene. V gave up 4 bases and J gave up 4 bases, with 19 bases separating them. The CDR3 sequence is CASSSHGLPLGETQYF. The CDR3 DNA follows: TGTGCCAGCAGCTCGCACGGGCTTCCCCTAGGAGAGACCCAGTACTTC.

This clonotype was detected once. This chain uses TRBV14 with TRBJ2-7, with TRBD2 as a possible D gene (6 bases). V was shortened by 4 bases and J by 6 bases, with 13 bases between the two germline ends. Germline V gene lookup returns CDR1 SGHDN and CDR2 FVKESK. CDR3 length equals 13 residues. CDR3 bases: TGTGCCAGCAGCCTGGTCGCCGGGGGCGAGCAGTACTTC. This encodes CASSLVAGGEQYF.

The chain links TRBV28 to TRBJ2-4, with 8 bases that match TRBD2. V was clipped by 6 bases and J by 9 bases; unmatched bases: 7. This CDR3 has 13 amino acids. The germline V gene encodes CDR1 MDHEN and CDR2 SYDVKM. CDR3 amino acids: CASSERGRVIQYF. The DNA for the CDR3 is TGTGCCAGCAGCGAGCGGGGGAGAGTCATTCAGTACTTC.

This clonotype was counted a single time. This chain uses TRBV5-1 with TRBJ1-1; D is perhaps TRBD1 (5 bases). This CDR3 has 18 amino acids. Trimming removed 0 bases at V and 0 bases at J, with 18 bases between. Germline CDR1 is SGHRS and CDR2 is YFSETQ. The CDR3 DNA follows: TGCGCCAGCAGCTTGGAGGGCCGGGCCGGACAAATGAACACTGAAGCTTTCTTT. Its translation: CASSLEGRAGQMNTEAFF.

The rearrangement uses TRBV19 and TRBJ2-1, with 12 bases identical to TRBD2. Germline V CDR1 and CDR2: LNHDA, SQIVND (reference sequence). The CDR3 extends over 18 amino acids. V shed 1 base, J shed 1 base, and the junction held 5 bases outside the gene matches. This CDR3 is CASSIVKTSGGSYNEQFF. CDR3 coding DNA: TGTGCCAGTAGTATAGTTAAGACTAGCGGGGGATCCTACAATGAGCAGTTCTTC.

This chain joins TRBV19 and TRBJ1-1, with TRBD1 matching 8 bases. CDR3 length: 13 amino acids. Germline-derived CDR1 and CDR2 are LNHDA and SQIVND (reference sequence). J lost 4 bases, V lost 6 bases, and 4 bases had no gene match. This CDR3 reads CASRGGQVTEAFF. The CDR3 region has the DNA TGTGCCAGTAGGGGGGGACAGGTCACTGAAGCTTTCTTT.

The chain uses TRBV12-3 or TRBV12-4 and TRBJ1-6; D gene ambiguous. V lost 3 bases and J lost 8, with 17 bases in between. This CDR3 region has 16 residues. In DNA, the CDR3 is TGTGCCAGCAGTTTTTTTCCTACCGCTGTCCATTCACCCCTCCACTTT. Translating it yields CASSFFPTAVHSPLHF.

The CDR3 sequence is CASRENRGNYGYTF. CDR3 sequence (DNA): TGCGCCAGCAGGGAAAACAGGGGGAACTATGGCTACACCTTC. This chain joins TRBV5-1 and TRBJ1-2, with 8 positions matching TRBD1. Germline V gene sequence: CDR1 SGHRS, CDR2 YFSETQ. Germline trimming cut 5 bases from V and 2 bases from J; bases unmatched to any gene: 5. This CDR3 region has 14 residues.

The rearrangement joins TRBV7-9 to TRBJ2-7; 11 nucleotides align to TRBD1. The V segment lost 6 bases and the J segment 0 bases; nucleotides outside the gene matches: 1. This CDR3 comprises 14 residues. Per the germline V gene, CDR1 is SEHNR and CDR2 is FQNEAQ (reference sequence). For the CDR3, the DNA is TGTGCCAGCAGGGGGACAGGGGGCTCCTACGAGCAGTACTTC. Amino acids: CASRGTGGSYEQYF.

V is TRBV6-2 or TRBV6-3 and J is TRBJ1-1, with a weak D call TRBD1 (6 bases). Germline V lookup: CDR1 MNHEY, CDR2 SVGEGT. V lost 7 bases, J lost 6 bases, and 9 bases lay in between. The CDR3 runs 11 residues. CDR3: CASIGGPEAFF. The DNA for the CDR3 is TGTGCCAGCATAGGGGGTCCTGAAGCTTTCTTT.

The chain recombines TRBV11-2 with TRBJ2-1; TRBD2 matches 10 bases. This CDR3 has 17 residues. Germline V gene lookup returns CDR1 SGHAT and CDR2 FQNNGV. J gave up 9 bases and V 2 bases, and 13 bases lay outside the gene matches. The CDR3 bases are TGTGCCAGCAGCTTAATTATAACAAGCGGGGGGGCCGGTGAGCAGTTCTTC. Amino acid sequence: CASSLIITSGGAGEQFF.

This sequence joins TRBV12-3 or TRBV12-4 and TRBJ2-1; no reliable D call. The germline V and J ends were trimmed by 9 bases and 3 bases, with 15 bases remaining between them. The CDR3 is 14 amino acids. CDR3 amino acids: CASQAASNYNEQFF. For the CDR3, the DNA is TGTGCCAGTCAGGCGGCTTCCAACTACAATGAGCAGTTCTTC.

This chain joins TRBV11-2 and TRBJ1-1, with a tentative D call TRBD1 (6 bases). Germline lookup yields CDR1 SGHAT and CDR2 FQNNGV. The ends were cut back, 0 bases at V and 0 bases at J, with 8 bases in the middle. The CDR3 runs to 15 residues. The CDR3 spells CASSLDGDMNTEAFF. CDR3 DNA sequence: TGTGCCAGCAGCTTAGATGGGGACATGAACACTGAAGCTTTCTTT.

The gene calls are TRBV10-3 and TRBJ2-3; TRBD2 aligns across 12 bases. V lost 2 bases and J lost 4; bases outside the gene matches: 10. The CDR3 is 18 amino acids. CDR1 is ENHRY and CDR2 is SYGVKD in the germline V gene. The CDR3 sequence is CAISEMWTSGTGADTQYF. The CDR3, as DNA: TGTGCCATCAGTGAGATGTGGACTAGCGGGACCGGGGCAGATACGCAGTATTTT.

This clonotype was counted once. The chain combines TRBV20-1 with TRBJ2-2, with TRBD1 identical over 10 bases. The CDR3 runs 19 residues. V lost 1 base to trimming and J lost 0 bases; unmatched junction nucleotides: 11. CDR1 is DFQATT, CDR2 SNEGSKA, per germline (reference sequence). The CDR3 reads CSARAAGQGPYANTGELFF. The DNA for the CDR3 is TGCAGTGCTAGAGCCGCGGGACAGGGGCCTTACGCGAACACCGGGGAGCTGTTTTTT.

The chain joins TRBV7-2 to TRBJ2-1; D is ambiguous. The germline V gene encodes CDR1 SGHTA and CDR2 FQGNSA. Trimming took off 5 bases at V and 0 bases at J, with 17 bases between the two ends. This CDR3 is built from 17 residues. The CDR3 sequence: CASSLEESVPSYNEQFF. CDR3 bases: TGTGCCAGCAGCCTTGAGGAAAGCGTACCCTCCTACAATGAGCAGTTCTTC.

The gene calls are TRBV27 and TRBJ1-5, with D maybe TRBD1 (6 bases). Germline V lookup: CDR1 MNHEY, CDR2 SMNVEV (reference sequence). The CDR3 runs to 13 residues. Trimming took off 5 bases at V and 6 bases at J, with 11 bases between the two ends. The CDR3 loop reads CASSLEDSQPQHF. For the CDR3, the DNA is TGTGCCAGCAGTCTAGAGGACAGTCAGCCCCAGCATTTT.

The J gene is TRBJ1-6, the V gene TRBV6-2 or TRBV6-3, with D unclear. Trimming removed 2 bases from V and 10 bases from J, with 15 bases in between. The CDR3 covers 15 residues. Germline V gene sequence: CDR1 MNHEY, CDR2 SVGEGT. CDR3 DNA: TGTGCCAGCAGTTACCCGGCGGCAGCCTACTCACCCCTCCACTTT. Protein sequence: CASSYPAAAYSPLHF.

V usage is TRBV5-6 and J usage is TRBJ2-7, with 10 bases fitting TRBD2. Germline CDR1 is SGHDT and CDR2 is YYEEEE. CDR3 length: 16 amino acids. V was pared by 4 bases and J by 11 bases, with 18 bases of the junction left unmatched. CDR3 DNA sequence: TGTGCCAGCAGCACCTTGGCCACTGAGCTAGCGGGAGTTGAGTACTTC. Amino acid sequence: CASSTLATELAGVEYF.

This clonotype was detected once. This chain connects TRBV19 to TRBJ2-2; D is ambiguous. The CDR3 sequence is 14 residues long. Germline CDR1 reads LNHDA; CDR2 reads SQIVND (reference sequence). The germline V and J ends were trimmed by 3 bases and 5 bases, with 10 bases remaining between them. In nucleotides, the CDR3 is TGTGCCAGTAGTATTTACTCCGGAACCGGGGAGCTGTTTTTT. It yields the protein CASSIYSGTGELFF.

This clonotype was seen only a few times. The chain joins TRBV4-3 to TRBJ2-7; 8 positions match TRBD2. The CDR3 is 15 amino acids. Germline CDR1 reads LGHNA; CDR2 reads YSLEER. The V gene end was trimmed by 4 bases and the J gene end by 3 bases; junction bases not matched to a gene: 8. CDR3 in DNA: TGCGCCAGCAGCCCTTGGGAGGCGGGAGGCTACGAGCAGTACTTC. Encoded protein: CASSPWEAGGYEQYF.